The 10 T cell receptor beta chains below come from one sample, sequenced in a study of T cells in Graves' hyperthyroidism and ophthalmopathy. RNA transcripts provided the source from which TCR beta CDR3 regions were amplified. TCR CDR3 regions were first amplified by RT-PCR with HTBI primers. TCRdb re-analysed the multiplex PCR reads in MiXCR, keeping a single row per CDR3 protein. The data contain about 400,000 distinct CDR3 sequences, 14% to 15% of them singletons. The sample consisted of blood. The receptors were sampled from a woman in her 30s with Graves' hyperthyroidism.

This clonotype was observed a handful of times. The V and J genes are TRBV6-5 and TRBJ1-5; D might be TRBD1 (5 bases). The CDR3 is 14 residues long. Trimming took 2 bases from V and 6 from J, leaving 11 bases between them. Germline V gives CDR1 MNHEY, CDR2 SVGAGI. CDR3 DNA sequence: TGTGCCAGCAGTTACGGTAGGGGCGCTCAGCCCCAGCATTTT. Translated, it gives CASSYGRGAQPQHF.

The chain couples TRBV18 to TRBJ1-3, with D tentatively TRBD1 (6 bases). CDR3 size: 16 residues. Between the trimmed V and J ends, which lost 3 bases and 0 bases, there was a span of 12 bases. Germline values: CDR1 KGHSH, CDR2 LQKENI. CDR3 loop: CASSPRQESSGNTIYF. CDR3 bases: TGTGCCAGCTCACCCAGACAGGAGAGCTCTGGAAACACCATATATTTT.

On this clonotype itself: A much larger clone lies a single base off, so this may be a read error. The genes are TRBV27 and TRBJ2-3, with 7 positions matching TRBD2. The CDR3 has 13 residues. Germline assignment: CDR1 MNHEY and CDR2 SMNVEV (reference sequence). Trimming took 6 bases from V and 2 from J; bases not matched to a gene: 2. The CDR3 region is CASRAGLTDTQYF. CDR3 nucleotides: TGTGCCAGCAGAGCGGGACTCACAGATACGCAGTATTTT.

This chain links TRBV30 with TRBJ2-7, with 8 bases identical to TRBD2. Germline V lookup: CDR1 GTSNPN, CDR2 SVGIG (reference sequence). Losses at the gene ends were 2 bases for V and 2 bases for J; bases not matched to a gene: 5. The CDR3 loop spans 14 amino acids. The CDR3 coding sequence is TGTGCCTGGAGTATTACTAGCGGCACCTACGAGCAGTACTTC. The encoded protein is CAWSITSGTYEQYF.

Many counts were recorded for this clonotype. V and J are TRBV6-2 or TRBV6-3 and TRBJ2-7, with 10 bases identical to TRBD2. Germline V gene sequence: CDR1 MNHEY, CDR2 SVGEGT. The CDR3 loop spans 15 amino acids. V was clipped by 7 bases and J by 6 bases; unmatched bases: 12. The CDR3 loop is CASTTPLAGVPEQYF. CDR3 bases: TGTGCCAGCACTACGCCCCTAGCGGGAGTACCCGAGCAGTACTTC.

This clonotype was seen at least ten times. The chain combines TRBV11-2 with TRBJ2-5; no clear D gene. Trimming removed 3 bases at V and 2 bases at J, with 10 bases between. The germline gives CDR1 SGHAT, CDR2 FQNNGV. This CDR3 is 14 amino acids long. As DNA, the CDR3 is TGTGCCAGCAGCTTCGGCCGCCTGCAAGAGACCCAGTACTTC. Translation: CASSFGRLQETQYF.

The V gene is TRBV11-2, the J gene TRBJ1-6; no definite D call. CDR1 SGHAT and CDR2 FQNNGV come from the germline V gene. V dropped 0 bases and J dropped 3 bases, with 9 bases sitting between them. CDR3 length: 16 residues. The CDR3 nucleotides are TGTGCCAGCAGCTTAGAGGGGAGAGGCTATAATTCACCCCTCCACTTT. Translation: CASSLEGRGYNSPLHF.

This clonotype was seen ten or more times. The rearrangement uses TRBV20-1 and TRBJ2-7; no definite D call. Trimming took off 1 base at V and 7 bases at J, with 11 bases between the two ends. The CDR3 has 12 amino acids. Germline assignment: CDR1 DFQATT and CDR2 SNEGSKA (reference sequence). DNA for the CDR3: TGCAGTGCTAGAGGAAGTCAGTGGGAGCAGTACTTC. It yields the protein CSARGSQWEQYF.

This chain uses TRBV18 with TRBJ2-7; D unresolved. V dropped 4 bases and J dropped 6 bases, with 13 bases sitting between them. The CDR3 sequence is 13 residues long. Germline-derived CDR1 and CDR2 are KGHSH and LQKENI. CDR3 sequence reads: CASSQLAAGEQYF. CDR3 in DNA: TGTGCCAGCTCACAATTGGCAGCTGGCGAGCAGTACTTC. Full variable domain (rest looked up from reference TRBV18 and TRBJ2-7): NAGVMQNPRHLVRRRGQEARLRCSPMKGHSHVYWYRQLPEEGLKFMVYLQKENIIDESGMPKERFSAEFPKEGPSILRIQQVVRGDSAAYFCASSQLAAGEQYFGPGTRLTVT.

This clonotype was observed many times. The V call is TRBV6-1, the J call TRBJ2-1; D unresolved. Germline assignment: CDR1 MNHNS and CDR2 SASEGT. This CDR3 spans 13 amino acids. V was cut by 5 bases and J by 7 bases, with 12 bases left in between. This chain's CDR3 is CASSYGAENEQFF. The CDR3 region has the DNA TGTGCCAGCAGTTACGGCGCAGAGAATGAGCAGTTCTTC.